The 25 T cell receptor beta chains given below trace back to one sample, sequenced in a study of blood T cells in healthy people across ages. Combining a sample-barcoded 5' primer with a J-beta primer mix, a second PCR ran for about 6 to 11 cycles. MiXCR, applied by TCRdb to the 5' RACE reads, yields one record per CDR3 protein. The table has over a million distinct CDR3 sequences, around 42% seen once. Sequencing was done on a sample of blood. All receptors come from a woman aged 18-29 years in good health.

The CDR3 coding sequence is TGTGCCATCAGCACAGGCTCTGGAAACACCATATATTTT. Protein sequence: CAISTGSGNTIYF. V gene TRBV10-3 combines with J gene TRBJ1-3, with a possible D match to TRBD1 (5 bases). V was pared by 6 bases and J by 0 bases, with 6 bases between. The CDR3 length is 13 residues. Germline-derived CDR1 and CDR2 are ENHRY and SYGVKD.

A few counts support this clonotype. This chain uses TRBV5-1 with TRBJ1-2; 10 bases fit TRBD1. The trim removed 3 bases at V and 6 bases at J, leaving 8 bases unmatched. The CDR3 totals 15 residues. The germline gives CDR1 SGHRS, CDR2 YFSETQ. The CDR3 spells CASSWGTGEVDGYTF. CDR3 DNA sequence: TGCGCCAGCAGCTGGGGGACAGGGGAGGTGGATGGCTACACCTTC.

This clonotype was detected only a few times. The V and J genes are TRBV25-1 and TRBJ2-1; D gene unclear. The CDR3 has 13 residues. The V gene's germline CDR1 is MGHDK and CDR2 SYGVNS. V lost 4 bases to trimming and J lost 3 bases, with 7 bases between them. The CDR3, as DNA: TGTGCCAGCAGTGTAACCCGCTACAATGAGCAGTTCTTC. This encodes CASSVTRYNEQFF.

The count of this clonotype is one. The genes are TRBV6-5 and TRBJ1-1, with 7 bases matching TRBD1. With V trimmed by 7 bases and J by 1 base, 3 bases remained unmatched. The CDR3 consists of 13 residues. Germline CDR1 is MNHEY and CDR2 is SVGAGI. The CDR3 sequence: CASMGTANTEAFF. CDR3 sequence (DNA): TGTGCCAGCATGGGGACAGCGAACACTGAAGCTTTCTTT.

The chain carries TRBV7-2 and TRBJ2-5; 8 bases line up with TRBD1. CDR1 is SGHTA, CDR2 FQGNSA, per germline. The CDR3 extends over 18 amino acids. V shed 1 base, J shed 0 bases, and the junction held 10 bases outside the gene matches. The chain's CDR3 is CASSLVGRTGPYQETQYF. CDR3 coding DNA: TGTGCCAGCAGCTTAGTTGGGAGGACAGGGCCGTACCAAGAGACCCAGTACTTC. Based on the CDR3 plus reference TRBV7-2 and TRBJ2-5, the full variable domain is GAGVSQSPSNKVTEKGKDVELRCDPISGHTALYWYRQSLGQGLEFLIYFQGNSAPDKSGLPSDRFSAERTGGSVSTLTIQRTQQEDSAVYLCASSLVGRTGPYQETQYFGPGTRLLVL.

In this sample, this clonotype turned up once. The chain recombines TRBV7-2 with TRBJ1-1; TRBD1 is a possible D gene (5 bases). With 6 bases removed from V and 4 bases from J, the gap between germline ends came to 15 bases. The length of the CDR3 is 14 residues. Looked up from germline, CDR1 is SGHTA and CDR2 is FQGNSA. CDR3 sequence reads: CASRPGIGGTEAFF. The CDR3 region has the DNA TGTGCCAGCAGGCCTGGAATCGGGGGCACTGAAGCTTTCTTT.

V and J are TRBV12-3 or TRBV12-4 and TRBJ1-4, with D uncertain. This CDR3 spans 14 amino acids. The germline V and J ends were trimmed by 5 bases and 4 bases, with 11 bases remaining between them. The CDR3 loop is CASSLRTGNEKLFF. CDR3 in DNA: TGTGCCAGCAGTCTCAGGACGGGTAATGAAAAACTGTTTTTT.

This sequence joins TRBV10-3 and TRBJ1-1; D perhaps matches TRBD1 (5 bases). From germline, CDR1 is ENHRY and CDR2 SYGVKD. Trimming cost V 4 bases and J 0 bases, with 12 bases left between them. The length of the CDR3 is 15 residues. As DNA, the CDR3 is TGTGCCATCAGTGGGTCGGGACGGTTGAACACTGAAGCTTTCTTT. The encoded protein is CAISGSGRLNTEAFF.

This clonotype came up once. This rearrangement joins TRBV5-1 to TRBJ2-3; D not certain. Germline V gene lookup returns CDR1 SGHRS and CDR2 YFSETQ. This CDR3 is built from 16 residues. Trimming cost V 0 bases and J 11 bases, with 22 bases left between them. CDR3 region: CASSLGSTTTIGEQYF. CDR3 sequence (DNA): TGCGCCAGCAGCTTGGGCAGTACCACTACTATTGGGGAGCAGTATTTT. The full variable domain, its missing parts supplied by reference TRBV5-1 and TRBJ2-3, is KAGVTQTPRYLIKTRGQQVTLSCSPISGHRSVSWYQQTPGQGLQFLFEYFSETQRNKGNFPGRFSGRQFSNSRSEMNVSTLELGDSALYLCASSLGSTTTIGEQYFGPGTRLTVL.

The rearrangement uses TRBV2 and TRBJ1-2, with 7 bases fitting TRBD1. With 8 bases clipped from V and 8 bases from J, the junction kept 11 bases outside the gene matches. The germline gives CDR1 SNHLY, CDR2 FYNNEI. The CDR3 runs 13 residues. This CDR3 reads CASLEGRGKGYTF. In DNA form, the CDR3 reads TGTGCCAGCCTCGAGGGCAGGGGGAAAGGCTACACCTTC.

The V call is TRBV20-1, the J call TRBJ1-2; TRBD1 might be the D (5 bases). This CDR3 is 13 amino acids long. Per germline, CDR1 DFQATT and CDR2 SNEGSKA (reference sequence). With 5 bases removed from V and 7 bases from J, the gap between germline ends came to 17 bases. The CDR3 loop is CSAVRDQVIGYTF. The CDR3 nucleotides are TGCAGTGCTGTACGGGACCAGGTTATTGGCTACACCTTC.

J is TRBJ1-6 and V is TRBV28; D is undetermined. V lost 7 bases, J lost 2 bases, and 15 bases lay in between. Germline lookup yields CDR1 MDHEN and CDR2 SYDVKM. The CDR3 totals 16 residues. The DNA of the CDR3 is TGTGCCAGCATCGGAACCCCCGGGGCCTATAATTCACCCCTCCACTTT. As protein: CASIGTPGAYNSPLHF.

The V and J genes are TRBV18 and TRBJ2-1; TRBD1 aligns across 9 bases. The J call may be wrong; the DNA end is better matched by TRBJ2-7. There are 17 residues in the CDR3. Germline assignment: CDR1 KGHSH and CDR2 LQKENI. For the CDR3, the DNA is TGTGCCAGCTCACCCGGTTTCAGGGACAGGGACTATTACGAGCAGTACTTC. This translates into CASSPGFRDRDYYEQYF.

This clonotype turned up a few times. The chain links TRBV11-2 to TRBJ2-4; 12 nucleotides line up with TRBD2. After removal of 5 bases from V and 1 base from J, the junction contained 3 bases not matched to a gene. The CDR3 has 16 amino acids. Germline CDR1 and CDR2: SGHAT and FQNNGV. The CDR3 protein is CASSVLAGGAKNIQYF. Written as DNA, the CDR3 is TGTGCCAGCAGCGTTCTAGCGGGAGGGGCCAAAAACATTCAGTACTTC. Combining the CDR3 with reference TRBV11-2 and TRBJ2-4 gives the whole variable domain EAGVAQSPRYKIIEKRQSVAFWCNPISGHATLYWYQQILGQGPKLLIQFQNNGVVDDSQLPKDRFSAERLKGVDSTLKIQPAKLEDSAVYLCASSVLAGGAKNIQYFGAGTRLSVL.

The chain carries TRBV11-2 and TRBJ1-6; D call uncertain. Germline V gives CDR1 SGHAT, CDR2 FQNNGV. Trimming stripped 5 bases from V and 8 bases from J, with 10 bases between. The CDR3 is made up of 13 amino acids. CDR3 coding DNA: TGTGCCAGCAGCCGAACCGGGGATTCACCCCTCCACTTT. Its protein product is CASSRTGDSPLHF.

This clonotype was counted only a few times. The chain recombines TRBV7-2 with TRBJ1-2; D gene ambiguous. This CDR3 region has 16 residues. V lost 5 bases and J lost 2, with 18 bases in between. Germline CDR1 reads SGHTA; CDR2 reads FQGNSA. CDR3 residues: CASSPQSGWANYGYTF. The CDR3 region has the DNA TGTGCCAGCAGCCCCCAGTCTGGTTGGGCAAACTATGGCTACACCTTC. The complete variable domain, with remaining parts taken from reference TRBV7-2 and TRBJ1-2, reads GAGVSQSPSNKVTEKGKDVELRCDPISGHTALYWYRQSLGQGLEFLIYFQGNSAPDKSGLPSDRFSAERTGGSVSTLTIQRTQQEDSAVYLCASSPQSGWANYGYTFGSGTRLTVV.

The chain has TRBV7-9 and TRBJ2-6; 9 bases are shared with TRBD2. V lost 4 bases and J lost 1; bases outside the gene matches: 8. Germline-derived CDR1 and CDR2 are SEHNR and FQNEAQ (reference sequence). The CDR3 is made up of 18 amino acids. The CDR3 is CASSSRLAATSGANVLTF. The CDR3 DNA reads TGTGCCAGCAGCTCCAGACTAGCGGCGACGTCTGGGGCCAACGTCCTGACTTTC.

DNA of the CDR3: TGTGCCAGTAAACCGGGACAGGGGTCCCATCAGCCCCAGCATTTT. It yields the protein CASKPGQGSHQPQHF. This chain connects TRBV19 to TRBJ1-5, with 10 bases identical to TRBD1. The CDR3 covers 15 residues. J gave up 5 bases and V 7 bases, and 8 bases lay outside the gene matches. Germline CDR1 reads LNHDA; CDR2 reads SQIVND (reference sequence).

In its sample, this clonotype was seen a few times. This CDR3 reads CASSVDPLSGGYNEQFF. DNA for the CDR3: TGTGCCAGCAGCGTAGATCCCCTCAGCGGGGGTTACAATGAGCAGTTCTTC. This chain joins TRBV9 and TRBJ2-1, with 8 bases lining up with TRBD2. CDR1 SGDLS and CDR2 YYNGEE come from the germline V gene. With V trimmed by 0 bases and J by 4 bases, 9 bases remained unmatched. The CDR3 sequence is 17 residues long.

The CDR3 here is CASSQGLLGGGAVEQFF. CDR3 DNA sequence: TGCGCCAGCAGCCAAGGATTATTGGGCGGGGGGGCGGTTGAGCAGTTCTTC. The chain joins TRBV4-1 to TRBJ2-1, with TRBD2 identical over 9 bases. Germline assignment: CDR1 MGHRA and CDR2 YSYEKL. V shed 1 base, J shed 9 bases, and the junction held 13 bases outside the gene matches. The CDR3 has 17 amino acids.

This clonotype was counted a few times. The V call is TRBV14, the J call TRBJ2-5; 7 bases align to TRBD2. Germline V gene sequence: CDR1 SGHDN, CDR2 FVKESK. The ends lost 4 bases at V and 1 base at J; junction bases unmatched: 6. CDR3 length: 15 amino acids. CDR3: CASSPGLGTQETQYF. CDR3 bases: TGTGCCAGCAGCCCCGGACTAGGGACCCAAGAGACCCAGTACTTC.

CDR3 in amino acids: CASSGAGVYNEQYF. The CDR3 DNA reads TGTGCCAGCAGTGGAGCGGGAGTTTACAATGAGCAGTACTTC. The chain employs TRBV25-1 and TRBJ2-7, with 8 bases that match TRBD2. The J segment lost 7 bases and the V segment lost 4 bases, leaving 9 bases of the junction unmatched. The CDR3 runs to 14 residues. From germline, CDR1 is MGHDK and CDR2 SYGVNS.

The rearrangement uses TRBV20-1 and TRBJ2-7, with 13 bases matching TRBD2. V dropped 5 bases and J dropped 4; count of bases not matched to a gene: 8. Germline loops: CDR1 DFQATT, CDR2 SNEGSKA (reference sequence). The CDR3 spans 15 residues. The CDR3 nucleotides are TGCAGTGCTGGATTCTGGACTAGCGGGAGATACGAGCAGTACTTC. This translates into CSAGFWTSGRYEQYF.

The V call is TRBV5-1, the J call TRBJ1-1; possible D gene TRBD1, 5 bases. This CDR3 has 15 amino acids. The germline V and J ends were trimmed by 0 bases and 1 base, with 10 bases remaining between them. CDR1 and CDR2 from the germline V gene are SGHRS and YFSETQ. The CDR3 DNA reads as TGCGCCAGCAGCTTGGGCGAGACAGAGAACACTGAAGCTTTCTTT. As protein: CASSLGETENTEAFF.

DNA of the CDR3: TGTGCCAGCAGCCGACAGGGGGCGCTCGGGTATGGCTACACCTTC. It specifies CASSRQGALGYGYTF. This chain connects TRBV12-3 or TRBV12-4 to TRBJ1-2, with 10 bases aligning to TRBD1. V lost 6 bases and J lost 5; bases outside the gene matches: 9. CDR3 size: 15 residues.